A selection of T cell receptor beta chains follows, all from one sample in a study of response to subunit inactivated influenza vaccine. MiXCR, applied by TCRdb to the RT-PCR reads, yields one record per CDR3 protein. The top ten clones hold approximately 11% of a sample with about 570,000 distinct CDR3 sequences, approximately 10% of them seen once. These same records also appear under a second study, on T cells expressing NK-cell markers.

Sequenced material: PBMCs from blood, taken on the day of vaccination. The receptor set was obtained from a man aged 50 to 60 who received an inactivated influenza vaccine. CDR3s include the opening cysteine and the closing phenylalanine or tryptophan. The D gene is left open where the match is weak. Part of the rows lack a size; the others show once, few, many or a class for expanded clones.

v_gene	d_gene	j_gene	abundance	CDR3nt	CDR3aa
TRBV5-4	TRBD1	TRBJ2-7	NA	TGTGCCAGCAGCGGGACAGCTGGAGAGCAGTACTTC	CASSGTAGEQYF
TRBV12-3/TRBV12-4	NA	TRBJ2-6	many	TGTGCCAGCAGTTTACAGGGTACTGGGGCCAACGTCCTGACTTTC	CASSLQGTGANVLTF
TRBV12-3/TRBV12-4	NA	TRBJ2-3	many	TGTGCCAGCAGTCTCGTTCGGGGCCGATTCACAGATACGCAGTATTTT	CASSLVRGRFTDTQYF
TRBV30	NA	TRBJ2-1	few	TGTGCCTGGAGGGTAGGGGTCTACAATGAGCAGTTCTTC	CAWRVGVYNEQFF
TRBV7-2	TRBD2	TRBJ2-3	few	TGTGCCAGCAGCTCCTCCAGCGGGGGGGCCACAGATACGCAGTATTTT	CASSSSSGGATDTQYF
TRBV11-2	TRBD1	TRBJ1-5	NA	TGTGCCAGCAGCGTACCGGGACAGGGTACCTATCAGCCCCAGCATTTT	CASSVPGQGTYQPQHF
TRBV5-1	TRBD1	TRBJ1-1	many	TGCGCCAGCAGGTTGACAGGGCCGAACACTGAAGCTTTCTTT	CASRLTGPNTEAFF
TRBV20-1	TRBD2	TRBJ2-4	NA	TGCAGTGCTAGTTGGCTAGCGGGAGAAGCCAAAAACATTCAGTACTTC	CSASWLAGEAKNIQYF
TRBV4-2	TRBD1	TRBJ1-4	few	TGTGCCAGCAGCCAAGACAGGGGGCATGAAAAACTGTTTTTT	CASSQDRGHEKLFF
TRBV12-3/TRBV12-4	NA	TRBJ2-7	few	TGTGCCAGCAGTGCCACGACAGGCACCGAGCAGTACTTC	CASSATTGTEQYF
TRBV7-2	NA	TRBJ2-7	once	TGTGCTAGCAGCCCAGGACTAATCGGCTACGAGCAGTACTTC	CASSPGLIGYEQYF
TRBV7-8	TRBD2	TRBJ2-2	few	TGTGCCAGCAGCTTAGGAATAGCGGGATCGAACACCGGGGAGCTGTTTTTT	CASSLGIAGSNTGELFF
TRBV7-2	NA	TRBJ2-1	NA	TGTGCCAGCAGCTTAGTCCCGGGCGGGACTAATGAGCAGTTCTTC	CASSLVPGGTNEQFF
TRBV5-6	TRBD1	TRBJ1-2	few	TGTGCCAGCACGCAGACAGGGAGAAACTATGGCTACACCTTC	CASTQTGRNYGYTF
TRBV7-2	NA	TRBJ2-7	few	TGTGCCAGCAGCTTAGCTAGGGGACATTTCTACGAGCAGTACTTC	CASSLARGHFYEQYF
TRBV5-1	NA	TRBJ2-7	few	TGCGCCAGCAGTCGCGGGGACCAACGTACCTACGAGCAGTACTTC	CASSRGDQRTYEQYF
TRBV23-1	NA	TRBJ2-7	few	TGCGCCGGCTTCAGAGAGCACGAGCAGTACTTC	CAGFREHEQYF
TRBV6-2/TRBV6-3	TRBD2	TRBJ2-7	few	TGTGCCAGCAGCTACGGATCGGGAGGGCCTGGCGAGCAGTACTTC	CASSYGSGGPGEQYF
TRBV11-1	TRBD2	TRBJ2-1	few	TGTGCCAGCAGCTTAAGTCGCTCCGGGACTAGCGGCTCGCAGTTCTTC	CASSLSRSGTSGSQFF
TRBV4-1	TRBD1	TRBJ1-2	NA	TGCGCCAGCAGCCAACATCAGGGGGCGGGCTATGGCTACACCTTC	CASSQHQGAGYGYTF
TRBV18	NA	TRBJ1-4	few	TGTGCCAGCTCACCACCGGGGAGTGAAAAACTGTTTTTT	CASSPPGSEKLFF
TRBV29-1	TRBD1	TRBJ2-1	many	TGCAGCGTTGTAATAATGTTTGACAGGGCCTACAATGAGCAGTTCTTC	CSVVIMFDRAYNEQFF
TRBV18	NA	TRBJ2-1	few	TGTGCCAGCTCTGTAGGAATTAACTCCTACAATGAGCAGTTCTTC	CASSVGINSYNEQFF
TRBV3-1	NA	TRBJ2-1	many	TGTGCCAGCAGCCAAGCCGGCAGGGTCAATGAGCAGTTCTTC	CASSQAGRVNEQFF
TRBV10-3	TRBD1	TRBJ2-7	NA	TGTGCCATCAGTCAAGGGACAGCCTACGAGCAGTACTTC	CAISQGTAYEQYF
TRBV5-6	NA	TRBJ2-5	NA	TGTGCCAGCAGCGGCTCATTAAGGATCCGGGAGACCCAGTACTTC	CASSGSLRIRETQYF
TRBV5-1	TRBD2	TRBJ2-1	NA	TGCGCCAGCAGCTTGGGAGGGACTAGCGGGGCCCTCCACAATGAGCAGTTCTTC	CASSLGGTSGALHNEQFF
TRBV20-1	TRBD2	TRBJ2-1	few	TGCAGTGCTAGATTCTCCGGGACTAGCGGGAGGGCCCGATACAATGAGCAGTTCTTC	CSARFSGTSGRARYNEQFF
TRBV20-1	NA	TRBJ2-2	NA	TGCAGTGCTAGAGTCAGAACCAACACCGGGGAGCTGTTTTTT	CSARVRTNTGELFF
TRBV12-3/TRBV12-4	TRBD2	TRBJ2-6	few	TGTGCCAGCAGAGGGTTGACTAGCGGAGGAGGGAGCTCTGGGGCCAACGTCCTGACTTTC	CASRGLTSGGGSSGANVLTF
TRBV12-3/TRBV12-4	NA	TRBJ1-1	many	TGTGCCAGTTACTTAACGGGGGGAACTGAAGCTTTCTTT	CASYLTGGTEAFF
TRBV4-2	NA	TRBJ2-7	many	TGTGCCAGCAGCCAAGGGACTCCCTACGAGCAGTACTTC	CASSQGTPYEQYF
TRBV27	NA	TRBJ2-7	few	TGTGCCAGCAGTTTATCAGGACGGGCCCCTAAGGGGCAGTACTTC	CASSLSGRAPKGQYF
TRBV4-1	TRBD1	TRBJ1-1	few	TGCGCCAGCAGCCAAGCCCTGCGTACAGGGGGCGTCACTGAAGCTTTCTTT	CASSQALRTGGVTEAFF
TRBV11-2	TRBD2	TRBJ2-1	few	TGTGCCAGCAGAACAGCGGGGGGACATTACAATGAGCAGTTCTTC	CASRTAGGHYNEQFF
TRBV28	NA	TRBJ2-1	NA	TGTGCCAGCAGCTTCCCCGCTGGTGAGCAGTTCTTC	CASSFPAGEQFF
TRBV6-1	TRBD1	TRBJ2-1	NA	TGTGCCAGCACCGACAGGGCAAGGGATGAGCAGTTCTTC	CASTDRARDEQFF
TRBV5-1	NA	TRBJ2-7	NA	TGCGCCAGCAGCATGGGGGACTCCTCCTACGAGCAGTACTTC	CASSMGDSSYEQYF
TRBV30	NA	TRBJ1-2	many	TGTGCCTGGAGTGTAACAGGCACCTATGGCTACACCTTC	CAWSVTGTYGYTF
TRBV12-3/TRBV12-4	TRBD1	TRBJ1-1	many	TGTGCCACAAACAGGGGATTGAACACTGAAGCTTTCTTT	CATNRGLNTEAFF
TRBV28	NA	TRBJ2-6	NA	TGTGCCAGCAGTTTATACTCCGGCTCTGGGGCCAACGTCCTGACTTTC	CASSLYSGSGANVLTF
TRBV27	NA	TRBJ2-1	NA	TGTGCCAGCGCTATGGACAGACAATTAATCTACAATGAGCAGTTCTTC	CASAMDRQLIYNEQFF
TRBV29-1	TRBD1	TRBJ1-2	many	TGCAGCGTTCCGCGGGGTAGGGGGCAGGGTAACTATGGCTACACCTTC	CSVPRGRGQGNYGYTF
TRBV29-1	NA	TRBJ2-7	NA	TGCAGCGTAGCGGGTCCTACCTCCTACGAGCAGTACTTC	CSVAGPTSYEQYF
TRBV7-2	NA	TRBJ2-5	NA	TGTGCCAGCAGCTTACGCAGCGGGCGGGAGACCCAGTACTTC	CASSLRSGRETQYF
TRBV10-3	NA	TRBJ2-7	NA	TGTGCCATCACCTCGGGCGGGGGCCCAACCTACGAGCAGTACTTC	CAITSGGGPTYEQYF
TRBV20-1	NA	TRBJ2-7	NA	TGCAGTGCTAGAGGGGATTCAATTGGGTACTTC	CSARGDSIGYF
TRBV24-1	TRBD2	TRBJ2-1	NA	TGTGCCACCAGTGATTTTAAGGGACTAGCGGGGACCTACAATGAGCAGTTCTTC	CATSDFKGLAGTYNEQFF
TRBV4-1	TRBD2	TRBJ2-1	NA	TGCGCCAGCAGCCCCGAGGGACTATCCCCATACAATGAGCAGTTCTTC	CASSPEGLSPYNEQFF
TRBV12-3/TRBV12-4	TRBD1	TRBJ1-3	NA	TGTGCCAGCAGTTTGAGGTTACGGACAGGGATGGGAAACACCATATATTTT	CASSLRLRTGMGNTIYF
TRBV20-1	NA	TRBJ2-1	many	TGCAGTGCTAGAAAGGGTAGCTCCTACAATGAGCAGTTCTTC	CSARKGSSYNEQFF